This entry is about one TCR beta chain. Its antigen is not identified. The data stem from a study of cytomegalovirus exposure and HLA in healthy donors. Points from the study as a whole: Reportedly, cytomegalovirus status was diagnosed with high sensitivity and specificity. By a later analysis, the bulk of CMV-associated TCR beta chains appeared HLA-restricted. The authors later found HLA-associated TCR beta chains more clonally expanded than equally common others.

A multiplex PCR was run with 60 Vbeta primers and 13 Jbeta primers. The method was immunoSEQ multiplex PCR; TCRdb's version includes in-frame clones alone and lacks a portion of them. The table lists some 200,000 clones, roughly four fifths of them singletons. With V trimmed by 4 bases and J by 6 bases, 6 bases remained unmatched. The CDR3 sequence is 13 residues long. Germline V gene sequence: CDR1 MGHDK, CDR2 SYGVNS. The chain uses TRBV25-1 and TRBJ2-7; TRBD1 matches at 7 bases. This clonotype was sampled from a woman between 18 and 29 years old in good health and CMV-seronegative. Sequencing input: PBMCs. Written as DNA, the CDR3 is TGTGCCAGCAGTGTGTGGGACAGCACCGAGCAGTACTTC. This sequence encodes CASSVWDSTEQYF.